This T cell receptor (beta chain) was captured in a study of blood T cell repertoires in COVID-19. Assay: immunoSEQ multiplex PCR; the TCRdb copy retains only in-frame clones and omits some. The sample shows approximately 350,000 clones, 89% of them seen only once. The sequencing input was peripheral blood. The receptor was derived from a woman in her twenties or thirties with COVID-19, enrolled during active disease.

The CDR3 sequence is CASSQDPLAGDNPNEQFF. The CDR3 bases are TGTGCCAGCAGCCAAGATCCCCTAGCGGGAGATAATCCCAATGAGCAGTTCTTC. This chain links TRBV3-1 (or the pseudogene TRBV3-2) with TRBJ2-1; the match to TRBD2 covers 10 bases. This CDR3 is 18 amino acids long. Trimming removed 0 bases from V and 6 bases from J; junction bases left unmatched: 11. Germline-derived CDR1 and CDR2 are LGHDT and YNNKEL (reference sequence).